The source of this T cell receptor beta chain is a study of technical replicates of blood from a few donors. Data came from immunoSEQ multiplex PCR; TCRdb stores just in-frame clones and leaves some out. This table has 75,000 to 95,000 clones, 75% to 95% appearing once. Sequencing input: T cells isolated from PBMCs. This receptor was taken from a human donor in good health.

CDR3 region: CASSAPLLAGAGTDTQYF. CDR3 nucleotide sequence: TGTGCCAGCAGTGCCCCCCTTTTAGCGGGAGCCGGCACAGATACGCAGTATTTT. The rearrangement uses TRBV28 and TRBJ2-3, with 9 nucleotides matching TRBD2. Germline V gene lookup returns CDR1 MDHEN and CDR2 SYDVKM. V gave up 5 bases and J gave up 1 base; unmatched junction bases: 13. This CDR3 region has 18 residues.